The T cell receptor beta chain under discussion was sequenced for a study of cytomegalovirus exposure and HLA in healthy donors. Findings and caveats of the study: CMV antigen specificity was confirmed in vitro for a few CMV-associated chains. Altogether, 164 TCR beta chains were recorded as cytomegalovirus-associated. Using a false discovery rate of 0.05, a later analysis showed that approximately 18,000 TCR beta sequences were associated with HLA alleles.

Primers included in the PCR were 60 Vbeta and 13 Jbeta primers. Clones were sequenced by immunoSEQ multiplex PCR, and TCRdb holds only the in-frame ones, with some missing. Of tens of thousands of clones in the sample, just over 75% were seen once. On this clone: The antigen is not known.

Trimming shortened V by 5 bases and J by 0 bases, and 10 bases separated the two germline ends. Germline CDR1 SGHNT, CDR2 YENEEA. The CDR3 sequence is 14 residues long. The rearrangement joins TRBV11-3 to TRBJ1-2; D possibly corresponds to TRBD1 (5 bases). The TCR was taken from a young man in good health and CMV-seronegative. Material for sequencing was PBMCs. CDR3 nucleotide sequence: TGTGCCAGCAGCAAACAGGCAACTAACTATGGCTACACCTTC. Encoded protein: CASSKQATNYGYTF.